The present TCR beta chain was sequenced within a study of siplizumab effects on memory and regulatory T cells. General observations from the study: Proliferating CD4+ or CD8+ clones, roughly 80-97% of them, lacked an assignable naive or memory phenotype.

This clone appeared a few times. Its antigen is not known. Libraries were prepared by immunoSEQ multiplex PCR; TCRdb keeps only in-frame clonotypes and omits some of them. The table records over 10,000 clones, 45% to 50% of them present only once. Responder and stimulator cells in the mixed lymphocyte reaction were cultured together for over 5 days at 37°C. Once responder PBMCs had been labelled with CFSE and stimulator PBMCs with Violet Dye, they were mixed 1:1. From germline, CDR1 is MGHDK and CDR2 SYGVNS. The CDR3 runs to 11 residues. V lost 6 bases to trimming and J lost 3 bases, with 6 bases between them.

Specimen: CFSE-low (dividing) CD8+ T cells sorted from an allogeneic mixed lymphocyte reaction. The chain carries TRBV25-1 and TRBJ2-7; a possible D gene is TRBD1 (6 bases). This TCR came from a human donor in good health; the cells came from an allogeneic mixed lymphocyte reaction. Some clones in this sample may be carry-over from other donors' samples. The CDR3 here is CASRDSYEQYF. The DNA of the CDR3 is TGTGCCAGCAGGGACAGCTACGAGCAGTACTTC.